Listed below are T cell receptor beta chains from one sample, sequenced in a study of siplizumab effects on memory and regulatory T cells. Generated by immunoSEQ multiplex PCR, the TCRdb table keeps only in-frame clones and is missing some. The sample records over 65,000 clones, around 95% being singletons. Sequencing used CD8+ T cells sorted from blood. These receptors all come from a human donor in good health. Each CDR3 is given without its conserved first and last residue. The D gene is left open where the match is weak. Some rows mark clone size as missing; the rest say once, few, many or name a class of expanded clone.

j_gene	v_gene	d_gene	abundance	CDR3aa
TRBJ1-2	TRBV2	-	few	ASSEGGEGYT
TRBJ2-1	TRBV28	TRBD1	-	ASSTPGTGMYNEQF
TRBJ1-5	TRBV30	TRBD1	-	AWSGNGQGNQPQH
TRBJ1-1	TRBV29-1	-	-	SVEEVGGALHTEAF
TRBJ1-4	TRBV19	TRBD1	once	ASSMWTGTDEKLF
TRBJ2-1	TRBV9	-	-	ASSVDAQGGGEQF
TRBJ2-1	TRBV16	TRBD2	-	ASWTSGSDFEQF
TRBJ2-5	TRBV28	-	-	ASSFIRETQY
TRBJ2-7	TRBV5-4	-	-	ASSSSGSSYEQY
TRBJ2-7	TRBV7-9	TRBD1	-	ASSMSRDRDEQY
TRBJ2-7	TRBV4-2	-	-	ASSQMTGKTSYEQY
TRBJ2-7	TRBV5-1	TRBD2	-	ASSWGLAGGPGYEQY
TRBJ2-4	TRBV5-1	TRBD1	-	ASTGQENIQY
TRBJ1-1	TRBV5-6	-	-	ASSRGRTEAF
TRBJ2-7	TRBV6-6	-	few	ASSYSGPYEQY
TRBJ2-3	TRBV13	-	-	ASSLESTDTQY
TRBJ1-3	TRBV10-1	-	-	ASSAGGLGNTIY
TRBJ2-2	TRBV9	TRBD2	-	ASSVGGSGELF
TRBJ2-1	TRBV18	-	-	ASSPRDGRSYNEQF
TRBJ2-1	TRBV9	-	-	ASTRTPTYNEQF
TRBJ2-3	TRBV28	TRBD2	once	ASSLGLAGGGTDTQY
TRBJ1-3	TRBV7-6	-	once	ASSPSLSGRGNTIY
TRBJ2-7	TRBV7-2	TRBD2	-	ASSSTSENYEQY
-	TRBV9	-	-	ASSGEAGSSYEQY
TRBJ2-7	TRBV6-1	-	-	ASSDGPSSYEQY
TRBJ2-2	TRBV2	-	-	ASREGGELF
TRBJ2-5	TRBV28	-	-	ASRPDRWLETQY
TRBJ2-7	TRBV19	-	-	ASSPPSAGQFYEQY
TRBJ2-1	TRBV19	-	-	ASSIAPDAFNEQF
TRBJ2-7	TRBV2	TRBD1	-	ASSQLPGQPSYEQY
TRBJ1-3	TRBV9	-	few	ASSGPGAASGNTIY
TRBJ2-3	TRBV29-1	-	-	SVVSRERSTDTQY
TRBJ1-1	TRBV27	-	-	ASSVRGTEAF
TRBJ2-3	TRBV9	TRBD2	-	ASSVFRSGSETDTQY
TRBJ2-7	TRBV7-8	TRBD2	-	ASSSPSGGSAYEQY
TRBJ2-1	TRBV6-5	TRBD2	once	ASSYSSSGSNEQF
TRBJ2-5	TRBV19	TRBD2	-	ASSAPTSGMKETQY
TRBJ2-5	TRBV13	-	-	ASGVGASKTQY
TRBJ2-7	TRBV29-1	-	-	SVVGYEQY
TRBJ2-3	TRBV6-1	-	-	ASSEVRDTDTQY
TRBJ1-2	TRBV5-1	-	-	ASSLGDTTYGYT
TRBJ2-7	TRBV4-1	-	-	ASSQDQVPTYEQY
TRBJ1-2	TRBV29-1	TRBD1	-	SVPGQGLHGANYGYT
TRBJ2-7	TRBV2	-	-	ASNDPYEQY
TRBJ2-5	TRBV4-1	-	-	ASSQESREQETQY
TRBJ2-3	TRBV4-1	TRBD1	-	ASSQDNNRGESDTQY
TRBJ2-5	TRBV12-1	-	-	ASSFGFQETQY
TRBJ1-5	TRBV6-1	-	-	ASSELRGYSSQPQH
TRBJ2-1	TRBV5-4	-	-	ASSLNYNEQF
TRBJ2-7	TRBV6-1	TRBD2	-	ASSEAVTSDTYEQY